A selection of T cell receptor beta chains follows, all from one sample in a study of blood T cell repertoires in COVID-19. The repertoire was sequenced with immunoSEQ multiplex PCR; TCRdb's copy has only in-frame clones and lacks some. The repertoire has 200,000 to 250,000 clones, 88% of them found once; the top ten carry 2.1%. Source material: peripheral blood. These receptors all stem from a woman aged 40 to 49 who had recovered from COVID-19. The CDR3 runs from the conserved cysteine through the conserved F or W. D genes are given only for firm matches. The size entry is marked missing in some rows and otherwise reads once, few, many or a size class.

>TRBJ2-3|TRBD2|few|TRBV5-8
TGTGCCAGCAGCGACGGAAAGATAGCGGGAGGGAGCACAGATACGCAGTATTTT
CASSDGKIAGGSTDTQYF
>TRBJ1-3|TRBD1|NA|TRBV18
TGTGCCAGCTCACGGGACAGCAGGGGGGACACCATATATTTT
CASSRDSRGDTIYF
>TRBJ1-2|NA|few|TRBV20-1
TGCAGTGCCCACAACAACTATGGCTACACCTTC
CSAHNNYGYTF
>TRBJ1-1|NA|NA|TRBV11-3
TGTGCCAGCAGCCGCGGGGGTCGAGAGAACACTGAAGCTTTCTTT
CASSRGGRENTEAFF
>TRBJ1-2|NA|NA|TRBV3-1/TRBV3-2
TGTGCCAGCAGCCTCGCCCGAGGGACTCAAGGAGGCTACACCTTC
CASSLARGTQGGYTF
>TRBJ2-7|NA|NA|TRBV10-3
TGTGCCATCAGTGATGTCCTCTACGAGCAGTACTTC
CAISDVLYEQYF
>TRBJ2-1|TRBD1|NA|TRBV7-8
TGTGCCAGCAGCTTAGGGCCGGGGACAGGGAGCTCCTACAATGAGCAGTTCTTC
CASSLGPGTGSSYNEQFF
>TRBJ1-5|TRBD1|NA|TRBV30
TGTGCCTGGAGCGCGGGACAGGGAAGCAATCAGCCCCAGCATTTT
CAWSAGQGSNQPQHF
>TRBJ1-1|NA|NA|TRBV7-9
TGTGCCAGCAGCTTATCAGGGATGGGCACTGAAGCTTTCTTT
CASSLSGMGTEAFF
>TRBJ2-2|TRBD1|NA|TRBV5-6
TGTGCCAGCAGCCGGACAGGGAAGTCGGCCGGGGAGCTGTTTTTT
CASSRTGKSAGELFF
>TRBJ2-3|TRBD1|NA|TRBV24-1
TGTGCCACCAGTGACCGGGTGACAGGGTCCGTAGGCACAGATACGCAGTATTTT
CATSDRVTGSVGTDTQYF
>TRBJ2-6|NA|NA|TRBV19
TGTGCCAGTAGTATACGACAGGCTGGGGCCAACGTCCTGACTTTC
CASSIRQAGANVLTF
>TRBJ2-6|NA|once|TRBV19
TGTGCCAGTAGTATCGGGCCGACAGCCGGGGCCAACGTCCTGACTTTC
CASSIGPTAGANVLTF
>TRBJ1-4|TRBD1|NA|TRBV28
TGTGCCAGCAGTCTAACTTCGACAGGGGCTAGTAATGAAAAACTGTTTTTT
CASSLTSTGASNEKLFF
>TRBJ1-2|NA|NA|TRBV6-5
TGTGCCAGCAGTTACTCGACTGTCAACTATGGCTACACCTTC
CASSYSTVNYGYTF
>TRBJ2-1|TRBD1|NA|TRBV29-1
TGCAGCGCCCCACCGGGACAGGGGGCGGGTGAGCAGTTCTTC
CSAPPGQGAGEQFF
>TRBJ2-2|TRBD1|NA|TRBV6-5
TGTGCCAGCAGGACAGGGTCGAACACCGGGGAGCTGTTTTTT
CASRTGSNTGELFF
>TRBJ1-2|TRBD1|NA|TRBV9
TGTGCCAGCAGCGCATCAGGGACAGGGGCCTATGGCTACACCTTC
CASSASGTGAYGYTF
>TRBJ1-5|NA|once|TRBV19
TGTGCCAGTAGGGCCTTTTCTGCGGGAAGCAATCAGCCCCAGCATTTT
CASRAFSAGSNQPQHF